Below are 3 T cell receptor beta chains sequenced from a single sample in a study of blood T cell repertoires in COVID-19. Profiled with immunoSEQ multiplex PCR; TCRdb holds only in-frame clones, not every one. This sample carries approximately 150,000 clones, around 83% of them seen once, and the ten largest clones take around 8.2%. The sample taken for sequencing was peripheral blood. All receptors come from a woman aged 60-75 years with acute or convalescent COVID-19.

This clone was counted only a few times. This rearrangement joins TRBV6-6 to TRBJ1-2; D possibly corresponds to TRBD1 (5 bases). Per the germline V gene, CDR1 is MNHNY and CDR2 is SVGAGI (reference sequence). Between the trimmed V and J ends, which lost 5 bases and 6 bases, there was a span of 25 bases. This CDR3 has 17 residues. The CDR3 region is CASSPRIRTNKPDGYTF. The CDR3 nucleotides read TGTGCCAGCAGTCCTCGGATTAGGACAAATAAACCGGATGGCTACACCTTC.

The chain couples TRBV7-6 to TRBJ2-7; 13 positions match TRBD2. Unmatched junction bases numbered 14, after V lost 5 bases and J lost 4 bases. Per germline, CDR1 SGHVS and CDR2 FNYEAQ. The CDR3 has 18 residues. CDR3 region: CASSRTVTSGGASYEQYF. CDR3 bases: TGTGCCAGCAGCAGAACGGTCACTAGCGGGGGGGCCTCGTACGAGCAGTACTTC.

The chain has TRBV14 and TRBJ2-1; TRBD2 aligns across 13 bases. This CDR3 comprises 17 residues. After removal of 5 bases from V and 6 bases from J, the junction contained 10 bases not matched to a gene. Germline CDR1 and CDR2: SGHDN and FVKESK. The CDR3 is CASSEVLLAGGPNEQFF. CDR3 bases: TGTGCCAGCAGCGAAGTCCTACTAGCGGGGGGGCCCAATGAGCAGTTCTTC.